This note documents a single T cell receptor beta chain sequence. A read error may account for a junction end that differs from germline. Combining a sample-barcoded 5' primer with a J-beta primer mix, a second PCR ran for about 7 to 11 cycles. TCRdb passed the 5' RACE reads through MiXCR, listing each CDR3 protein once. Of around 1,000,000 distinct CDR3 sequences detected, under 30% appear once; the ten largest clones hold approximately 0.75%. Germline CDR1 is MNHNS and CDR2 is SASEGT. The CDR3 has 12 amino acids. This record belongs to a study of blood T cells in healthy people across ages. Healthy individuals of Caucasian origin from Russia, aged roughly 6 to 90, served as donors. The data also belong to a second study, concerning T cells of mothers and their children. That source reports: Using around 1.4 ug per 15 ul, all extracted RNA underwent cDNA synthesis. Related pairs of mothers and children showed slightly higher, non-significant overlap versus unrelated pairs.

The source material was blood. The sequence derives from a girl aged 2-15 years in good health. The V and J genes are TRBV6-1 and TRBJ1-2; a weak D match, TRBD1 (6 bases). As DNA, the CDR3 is TGTGCCAGCCTAGACAGGACTCGTGGCTACGCCTTC. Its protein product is CASLDRTRGYAF.